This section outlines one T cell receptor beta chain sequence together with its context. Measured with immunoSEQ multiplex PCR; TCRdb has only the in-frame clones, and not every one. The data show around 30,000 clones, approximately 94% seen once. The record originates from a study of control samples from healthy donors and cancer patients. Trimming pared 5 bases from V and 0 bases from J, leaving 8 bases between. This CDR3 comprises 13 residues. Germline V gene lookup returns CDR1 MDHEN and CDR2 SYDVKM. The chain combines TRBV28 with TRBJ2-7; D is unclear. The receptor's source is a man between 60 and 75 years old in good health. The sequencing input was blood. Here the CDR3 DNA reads TGTGCCAGCAGTCTACAAAGCTCCTACGAGCAGTACTTC. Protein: CASSLQSSYEQYF.